This record looks at one TCR beta chain sequence and its context. This clonotype occurred a few times. What this receptor recognizes is not known. Base qualities are not recorded, but no much larger clone differs from it by a single base. Sequencing was performed on an Illumina NovaSeq 6000. cDNA libraries for TCRalpha and TCRbeta were prepared by 5'RACE using constant-segment primers, with sample barcodes and unique molecular identifiers added. RNA was extracted from every sample with Trizol reagent. Library amplification was performed in two PCR steps, and a second sample barcode and Illumina TruSeq adapters were introduced in the second step. Sequencing of libraries was performed on an Illumina NovaSeq with 2 x 150 bp paired-end reads. In the authors' own workflow: With migec v1.2.7, reads were demultiplexed and then collapsed into UMI-guided consensus sequences. Using mixcr v2.1.11, UMI consensuses were aligned to TRA and TRB V and J templates and then assembled into clonotypes. A clonotype was counted as expanded or contracted only when both edgeR and NoisET called the clonotype significant, with the noise models trained on biological replicates. edgeR calls used a false discovery rate-adjusted p below 0.01 and a log2 fold-change threshold of 1. As an exploratory analysis of dynamics, max-normalized trajectories of the 1000 most abundant clonotypes were examined by PCA with hierarchical clustering. The CD4 or CD8 phenotype of responding clones was assigned using the separately sequenced CD4+ and CD8+ repertoires. Using fastp at Q25 and MiXCR, TCRdb reprocessed the public reads and kept productive beta chains. Every CDR3 protein is listed once, alongside the most common genes and DNA of its rows. The V and J calls and clone size come from TCRdb's table, not from the authors' own analysis. The sample yields about 160,000 distinct CDR3 sequences; 25% to 40% were counted once. The ten largest clones represent around 12% of the sample.

The data are from a study of T-cell memory formation after mild COVID-19 (dated by TCRdb to the early 2020s). General notes on the study: Most TCR sequence clusters were specific to one of the two donors. In two donors, T-cell clones that expanded and contracted after mild COVID-19 were tracked by sequencing TCRalpha and TCRbeta repertoires over time. The cohort was made up of two young adult volunteers, one female and one male, who were previously healthy. Overall results and qualifications from the work: Contracting CD4+ clones appeared mostly in the CM and EM memory subsets, whereas CD8+ clones were enriched in EMRA. The study included only a couple of mild cases, and larger cohorts that include severe cases with pre-infection samples were judged to be necessary. Clones contracting from day 15 to 85 had balanced CD4/CD8 phenotypes, while a second wave expanding from day 15 to 37 was biased towards CD4+. SARS-CoV-2 specificity was not confirmed for the second-wave clones peaking on day 37. The detection of some responding clones in pre-infection memory suggests that pre-existing cross-reactive memory T cells joined the SARS-CoV-2 response.

Ficoll-Paque density gradient centrifugation was the method used to isolate PBMCs. Material for sequencing was PBMCs or a T cell subset sorted from them (not recorded which). The sequence was collected from an adult woman who had mild COVID-19 (a few samples of this study predate the infection). The sample titles of this study are shuffled in the database, so cell type and time point are left out; the donor was told from shared clones.

The bases are TGTGCCAGCAGTACAGGGTTGGCCCAGCATTTT. It is translated as CASSTGLAQHF. In this chain, TRBV6-2 or TRBV6-3 is recombined with TRBJ1-5; a tentative D call is TRBD1 (6 bases match). Measured from the cysteine to the phenylalanine, the CDR3 is 11 residues long. The retained sequence is limited to the CDR3, 33 bases, with the frame set at the first base. V gives up 5 bases and J gives up 11 bases, and the segment between their germline ends measures 10 bases. From a lookup of the germline V gene, CDR1 and CDR2 are MNHEY and SVGEGT.